The next 10 T cell receptor beta chains were all read from a single sample in a study of OX40 agonist ivuxolimab in advanced cancers. Sequencing was performed with immunoSEQ multiplex PCR; in TCRdb, only in-frame clones are kept and a portion is missing. The sample has 30,000 or so clones, 75% to 95% seen once. The material sequenced was CD4+ or CD8+ T cells sorted from blood, taken in a trial of the OX40 agonist ivuxolimab. These receptors were collected from an adult with an advanced solid tumor such as melanoma, head and neck, liver or kidney cancer.

The chain has TRBV11-2 and TRBJ2-5, with D perhaps TRBD2 (5 bases). The CDR3 has 14 residues. Germline V gives CDR1 SGHAT, CDR2 FQNNGV. V lost 3 bases, J lost 5 bases, and 13 bases lay in between. CDR3 sequence (DNA): TGTGCCAGCAGCTTTGGTGAGGGCCCGGAGACCCAGTACTTC. Its translation: CASSFGEGPETQYF.

V and J are TRBV11-3 and TRBJ2-1; D may be TRBD2 (5 bases). V shed 5 bases and J shed 8 bases, with 10 bases lying between them. CDR3 size: 12 residues. Germline CDR1 is SGHNT and CDR2 is YENEEA. DNA of the CDR3: TGTGCCAGCAGCCGGGGAAGAGATGAGCAGTTCTTC. This encodes CASSRGRDEQFF.

V gene TRBV5-4 combines with J gene TRBJ2-7, with 7 nucleotides matching TRBD2. V was pared by 4 bases and J by 0 bases, with 10 bases of the junction left unmatched. Germline V gene data show CDR1 as SGHNT and CDR2 as YYREEE (reference sequence). The CDR3 runs to 16 residues. Here the CDR3 reads CASSGGPAGVSYEQYF. CDR3 nucleotides: TGTGCCAGCAGCGGGGGACCGGCGGGAGTCTCCTACGAGCAGTACTTC.

The V gene is TRBV5-1, the J gene TRBJ2-7, with D perhaps given as TRBD1 or TRBD2 (6 bases each). Germline V gene lookup returns CDR1 SGHRS and CDR2 YFSETQ. The CDR3 contains 14 residues. V dropped 4 bases and J dropped 5 bases, with 16 bases sitting between them. CDR3 region: CASSPPGGADEQYF. The CDR3 region has the DNA TGCGCCAGCAGCCCGCCCGGGGGCGCGGACGAGCAGTACTTC.

The CDR3: CASSQDFHNEQFF. DNA of the CDR3: TGCGCCAGCAGCCAAGATTTTCATAATGAGCAGTTCTTC. The chain has TRBV23-1 and TRBJ2-1; D is uncertain. TRBV23-1 is marked as an open reading frame, function uncertain. V shed 6 bases and J shed 7 bases, with 13 bases lying between them. This CDR3 contains 13 residues.

The rearrangement joins TRBV7-6 to TRBJ2-3, with TRBD2 matching over 10 bases. Germline V gene lookup returns CDR1 SGHVS and CDR2 FNYEAQ. V was pared by 5 bases and J by 0 bases, with 8 bases of the junction left unmatched. There are 17 residues in the CDR3. The CDR3 DNA sequence: TGTGCCAGCAGCCCCACTAGCGGGGTATCTAGCACAGATACGCAGTATTTT. It codes for CASSPTSGVSSTDTQYF.

This rearrangement joins TRBV10-3 to TRBJ2-3; D unclear. The CDR3 has 13 residues. The V end lost 0 bases, the J end lost 7 bases, and 8 bases lay between the germline ends. Germline V gene data show CDR1 as ENHRY and CDR2 as SYGVKD. The CDR3 loop reads CAISESFRNTQYF. In DNA form, the CDR3 reads TGTGCCATCAGTGAGTCGTTTCGAAATACGCAGTATTTT.

This clone was seen a handful of times. The V call is TRBV4-1, the J call TRBJ1-4; D is undetermined. Between the trimmed V and J ends, which lost 3 bases and 5 bases, there was a span of 13 bases. The CDR3 length is 15 residues. Germline V CDR1 and CDR2: MGHRA, YSYEKL. CDR3 loop: CASSQTETYNEKLFF. CDR3 DNA sequence: TGCGCCAGCAGCCAGACCGAGACGTACAATGAAAAACTGTTTTTT.

This sequence joins TRBV5-1 and TRBJ1-4, with no clear D. The CDR3 is 14 amino acids. The V end lost 4 bases, the J end lost 0 bases, and 7 bases lay between the germline ends. CDR1 and CDR2 (germline): SGHRS, YFSETQ. The CDR3 spells CASSPEATNEKLFF. The CDR3 DNA sequence: TGCGCCAGCAGCCCGGAAGCAACTAATGAAAAACTGTTTTTT. The full variable domain, rest sourced from reference TRBV5-1 and TRBJ1-4, is KAGVTQTPRYLIKTRGQQVTLSCSPISGHRSVSWYQQTPGQGLQFLFEYFSETQRNKGNFPGRFSGRQFSNSRSEMNVSTLELGDSALYLCASSPEATNEKLFFGSGTQLSVL.

This chain links TRBV6-1 with TRBJ2-1; 7 bases align to TRBD1. CDR3 length equals 14 residues. Germline V lookup: CDR1 MNHNS, CDR2 SASEGT. The V gene end was trimmed by 6 bases and the J gene end by 8 bases; junction bases not matched to a gene: 10. The CDR3 region has the DNA TGTGCCAGCAGCGGGATCTTAGGGGGCTATGAGCAGTTCTTC. Protein product: CASSGILGGYEQFF.